Following are 26 T cell receptor beta chains from one sample sequenced in a study of cytomegalovirus exposure and HLA in healthy donors. With 60 Vbeta and 13 Jbeta primers, the PCR was carried out. The assay was immunoSEQ multiplex PCR, and TCRdb's table has in-frame clones only and misses some. Of approximately 140,000 clones in the sample, around three quarters were seen once. The sequencing sample was made of PBMCs. The receptor source for this set is a middle-aged man in good health and CMV-seropositive.

The V and J genes are TRBV19 and TRBJ2-7, with TRBD1 matching 9 bases. The CDR3 runs to 17 residues. V lost 0 bases to trimming and J lost 0 bases; unmatched junction nucleotides: 6. Germline V CDR1 and CDR2: LNHDA, SQIVND (reference sequence). The CDR3, as DNA: TGTGCCAGTAGTATAGACCTTGGACAGGGGTTCTCCTACGAGCAGTACTTC. It codes for CASSIDLGQGFSYEQYF.

This chain links TRBV7-2 with TRBJ2-3; weak D call: TRBD2 (5 bases). Germline assignment: CDR1 SGHTA and CDR2 FQGNSA. The V gene lost 0 bases and the J gene lost 2 bases, with 15 bases spanning the gap. There are 17 residues in the CDR3. The CDR3 here is CASSLALAGQATDTQYF. The CDR3 nucleotides read TGTGCCAGCAGCTTAGCGTTGGCGGGTCAAGCCACAGATACGCAGTATTTT.

The chain carries TRBV7-9 and TRBJ2-7, with 7 nucleotides matching TRBD1. The CDR3 length is 14 residues. CDR1 is SEHNR and CDR2 is FQNEAQ in the germline V gene (reference sequence). The trim removed 7 bases at V and 2 bases at J, leaving 8 bases unmatched. The CDR3, as DNA: TGTGCCAGCACTGGACAGGAAACAACCTACGAGCAGTACTTC. Translating gives CASTGQETTYEQYF. The full variable domain, in which reference TRBV7-9 and TRBJ2-7 provide the parts outside the CDR3, is DTGVSQNPRHKITKRGQNVTFRCDPISEHNRLYWYRQTLGQGPEFLTYFQNEAQLEKSRLLSDRFSAERPKGSFSTLEIQRTEQGDSAMYLCASTGQETTYEQYFGPGTRLTVT.

J is TRBJ1-1 and V is TRBV2; 7 bases are shared with TRBD1. The CDR3 has 14 residues. V dropped 8 bases and J dropped 4; count of bases not matched to a gene: 10. Germline V lookup: CDR1 SNHLY, CDR2 FYNNEI. CDR3 region: CASGSTGVGTEAFF. DNA of the CDR3: TGTGCCAGCGGAAGTACAGGGGTAGGCACTGAAGCTTTCTTT. Full variable domain (remainder filled in from reference TRBV2 and TRBJ1-1): EPEVTQTPSHQVTQMGQEVILRCVPISNHLYFYWYRQILGQKVEFLVSFYNNEISEKSEIFDDQFSVERPDGSNFTLKIRSTKLEDSAMYFCASGSTGVGTEAFFGQGTRLTVV.

This chain links TRBV19 with TRBJ2-1; 7 nucleotides line up with TRBD2. Trimming removed 6 bases from V and 2 bases from J; junction bases left unmatched: 13. Germline-derived CDR1 and CDR2 are LNHDA and SQIVND (reference sequence). The CDR3 is 17 residues long. The DNA for the CDR3 is TGTGCCAGTAGCCTCGGGCCCCTTCTAGCGGCCTACAATGAGCAGTTCTTC. Protein product: CASSLGPLLAAYNEQFF.

The rearrangement joins TRBV2 to TRBJ1-5; no clear D gene. Between the trimmed V and J ends, which lost 1 base and 4 bases, there was a span of 14 bases. Germline V gene lookup returns CDR1 SNHLY and CDR2 FYNNEI. This CDR3 contains 16 residues. CDR3 region: CASSEETANWNQPQHF. In DNA form, the CDR3 reads TGTGCCAGCAGTGAAGAAACTGCTAATTGGAATCAGCCCCAGCATTTT.

This chain joins TRBV5-4 and TRBJ1-4; D may be TRBD1 (5 bases). The CDR3 runs 17 residues. V shed 0 bases and J shed 0 bases, with 12 bases lying between them. CDR1 and CDR2 from the germline V gene are SGHNT and YYREEE (reference sequence). The CDR3 DNA is TGTGCCAGCAGCTTGGGGGGCCTGGATGCAACTAATGAAAAACTGTTTTTT. Residues: CASSLGGLDATNEKLFF.

The V call is TRBV6-6, the J call TRBJ2-1; TRBD2 agrees at 11 bases. CDR1 and CDR2 from the germline V gene are MNHNY and SVGAGI (reference sequence). The CDR3 extends over 16 amino acids. V lost 2 bases and J lost 8; bases outside the gene matches: 8. The CDR3: CASSYASTSGRDEQFF. DNA of the CDR3: TGTGCCAGCAGTTACGCTAGCACTAGCGGGAGAGATGAGCAGTTCTTC.

The table lists this clone with a few counts. The chain recombines TRBV5-1 with TRBJ2-3; 15 bases align to TRBD2. Germline V lookup: CDR1 SGHRS, CDR2 YFSETQ. The CDR3 sequence is 16 residues long. Trimming at V came to 5 bases and at J to 5 bases, leaving 6 bases not matched to a gene. Here the CDR3 DNA reads TGCGCCAGCAGGCGGACTAGCGGGGGGGCAATAGATACGCAGTATTTT. As protein: CASRRTSGGAIDTQYF.

The chain recombines TRBV2 with TRBJ2-2; no reliable D call. V was shortened by 4 bases and J by 0 bases, with 9 bases between the two germline ends. The germline V gene encodes CDR1 SNHLY and CDR2 FYNNEI. This CDR3 contains 15 residues. The CDR3 sequence is CASSVERANTGELFF. In DNA form, the CDR3 reads TGTGCCAGCAGTGTCGAGAGAGCGAACACCGGGGAGCTGTTTTTT.

This sequence joins TRBV18 and TRBJ2-1; 7 bases agree with TRBD2. The junction had 6 bases not matched to a gene; V was cut back by 3 bases and J by 4 bases. This CDR3 spans 15 amino acids. Germline V lookup: CDR1 KGHSH, CDR2 LQKENI. CDR3 nucleotide sequence: TGTGCCAGCTCACCGGGGGGGAGGCGGTACAATGAGCAGTTCTTC. This codes for CASSPGGRRYNEQFF.

The chain links TRBV11-1 to TRBJ2-7; 10 bases agree with TRBD2. Losses at the gene ends were 5 bases for V and 2 bases for J; bases not matched to a gene: 9. Germline V gene data show CDR1 as SGHAT and CDR2 as FQDESV (reference sequence). This CDR3 has 16 amino acids. CDR3 residues: CASSPRLAGVTYEQYF. The CDR3 DNA reads as TGTGCCAGCAGCCCCCGACTAGCGGGTGTAACCTACGAGCAGTACTTC. Variable domain in full (rest from reference TRBV11-1 and TRBJ2-7): EAEVAQSPRYKITEKSQAVAFWCDPISGHATLYWYRQILGQGPELLVQFQDESVVDDSQLPKDRFSAERLKGVDSTLKIQPAELGDSAMYLCASSPRLAGVTYEQYFGPGTRLTVT.

This chain links TRBV5-5 with TRBJ2-2, with 9 bases fitting TRBD1. This CDR3 contains 14 residues. The junction had 6 bases not matched to a gene; V was cut back by 8 bases and J by 4 bases. Germline values: CDR1 SGHKS, CDR2 YYEKEE (reference sequence). The CDR3 here is CASRPGQGTGELFF. The CDR3 DNA is TGTGCCAGTAGACCGGGACAGGGCACCGGGGAGCTGTTTTTT. Combining the CDR3 with reference TRBV5-5 and TRBJ2-2 gives the whole variable domain DAGVTQSPTHLIKTRGQQVTLRCSPISGHKSVSWYQQVLGQGPQFIFQYYEKEERGRGNFPDRFSARQFPNYSSELNVNALLLGDSALYLCASRPGQGTGELFFGEGSRLTVL.

The genes are TRBV7-8 and TRBJ1-2; D remains ambiguous. Germline loops: CDR1 SGHVS, CDR2 FQNEAQ. The length of the CDR3 is 15 residues. V was shortened by 4 bases and J by 2 bases, with 14 bases between the two germline ends. CDR3 bases: TGTGCCAGCAGCTCCATGCGGCAGCCCAACTATGGCTACACCTTC. Protein sequence: CASSSMRQPNYGYTF.

The chain employs TRBV6-5 and TRBJ2-7, with a possible D match to TRBD2 (6 bases). V was clipped by 0 bases and J by 9 bases, with 15 bases between them. Germline assignment: CDR1 MNHEY and CDR2 SVGAGI. The CDR3 length is 14 residues. CDR3 residues: CASSYSRLVLVQYF. The CDR3 DNA follows: TGTGCCAGCAGTTACTCGAGACTAGTATTGGTGCAGTACTTC.

Only one count was recorded for this clone. The chain couples TRBV9 to TRBJ2-7, with D perhaps matching TRBD2 (6 bases). The CDR3 has 14 residues. Between the trimmed V and J ends, which lost 3 bases and 3 bases, there was a span of 13 bases. Germline values: CDR1 SGDLS, CDR2 YYNGEE. The CDR3 spells CASSATSSLYEQYF. DNA for the CDR3: TGTGCCAGCAGCGCGACTAGTAGTCTCTACGAGCAGTACTTC.

V is TRBV5-4 and J is TRBJ2-1, with TRBD2 matching 9 bases. The CDR3 covers 19 residues. Unmatched junction bases numbered 19, after V lost 4 bases and J lost 5 bases. Per germline, CDR1 SGHNT and CDR2 YYREEE (reference sequence). The CDR3 here is CASSRLKREAQSGDNEQFF. The CDR3 DNA is TGTGCCAGCAGCCGACTAAAGCGGGAGGCCCAATCCGGGGACAATGAGCAGTTCTTC.

This chain joins TRBV6-5 and TRBJ2-2; D possibly corresponds to TRBD2 (6 bases). This CDR3 spans 14 amino acids. The V end was cut by 8 bases, the J end by 2 bases, with 12 bases between. Germline CDR1 reads MNHEY; CDR2 reads SVGAGI. The CDR3 coding sequence is TGTGCCAGCCGTCGCGGGACCAACACCGGGGAGCTGTTTTTT. It specifies CASRRGTNTGELFF.

CDR3 nucleotide sequence: TGCGCCAGCAGCTATGCCGGGACAGAAAACATTCAGTACTTC. Translating it yields CASSYAGTENIQYF. This chain links TRBV5-1 with TRBJ2-4; 7 bases fit TRBD1. The germline V gene encodes CDR1 SGHRS and CDR2 YFSETQ. The ends lost 3 bases at V and 5 bases at J; junction bases unmatched: 5. This CDR3 contains 14 residues.

The V and J genes are TRBV10-3 and TRBJ1-5, with D uncertain. V dropped 7 bases and J dropped 5 bases, with 12 bases sitting between them. Germline V gene lookup returns CDR1 ENHRY and CDR2 SYGVKD. This CDR3 comprises 13 residues. Here the CDR3 DNA reads TGTGCCATCAAAGAGGCAGATTATCAGCCCCAGCATTTT. Translating gives CAIKEADYQPQHF.

The chain links TRBV28 to TRBJ2-3; 9 bases are shared with TRBD1. Germline lookup yields CDR1 MDHEN and CDR2 SYDVKM. V lost 3 bases and J lost 1; bases outside the gene matches: 8. This CDR3 contains 17 residues. CDR3 residues: CASSFYRRTGGTDTQYF. Written as DNA, the CDR3 is TGTGCCAGCAGTTTTTACCGGAGGACAGGGGGCACAGATACGCAGTATTTT.

This rearrangement joins TRBV9 to TRBJ1-1; a possible D gene is TRBD1 (6 bases). Looked up from germline, CDR1 is SGDLS and CDR2 is YYNGEE. V lost 4 bases and J 1 base, leaving 11 bases between the germline ends. The length of the CDR3 is 14 residues. The CDR3: CASSPQGRNTEAFF. The CDR3 region has the DNA TGTGCCAGCAGCCCGCAGGGGAGGAACACTGAAGCTTTCTTT. Drawing the rest from reference TRBV9 and TRBJ1-1, the complete variable domain is DSGVTQTPKHLITATGQRVTLRCSPRSGDLSVYWYQQSLDQGLQFLIQYYNGEERAKGNILERFSAQQFPDLHSELNLSSLELGDSALYFCASSPQGRNTEAFFGQGTRLTVV.

This clone was found a few times. The chain employs TRBV13 and TRBJ1-2; TRBD1 matches at 7 bases. The CDR3 loop spans 14 amino acids. Looked up from germline, CDR1 is PRHDT and CDR2 is FYEKMQ (reference sequence). V lost 5 bases and J lost 4; bases outside the gene matches: 7. The CDR3 coding sequence is TGTGCCAGCAGCCCGGGGACAGATCCCTATGGCTACACCTTC. Its protein product is CASSPGTDPYGYTF.

This clone was observed a few times. CDR3 sequence (DNA): TGCGCCAGCAGCCCCTCGGACAGGGCTTCCTACGAGCAGTACTTC. It translates to CASSPSDRASYEQYF. This rearrangement joins TRBV5-1 to TRBJ2-7; TRBD1 agrees at 8 bases. Trimming at V came to 4 bases and at J to 1 base, leaving 7 bases not matched to a gene. This CDR3 contains 15 residues. The germline CDR1 and CDR2 sequences are SGHRS and YFSETQ.

The chain joins TRBV30 to TRBJ1-3; D remains ambiguous. There are 14 residues in the CDR3. Germline V gene data show CDR1 as GTSNPN and CDR2 as SVGIG (reference sequence). Trimming pared 3 bases from V and 0 bases from J, leaving 9 bases between. CDR3 region: CAWRGHSSGNTIYF. The CDR3 nucleotides are TGTGCCTGGAGGGGTCACAGCTCTGGAAACACCATATATTTT.

The chain employs TRBV5-1 and TRBJ2-1; D is possibly TRBD2 (6 bases). The CDR3 has 16 residues. With 0 bases removed from V and 0 bases from J, the gap between germline ends came to 10 bases. Germline V gene lookup returns CDR1 SGHRS and CDR2 YFSETQ. CDR3 sequence reads: CASSLDVGGSYNEQFF. The CDR3 region has the DNA TGCGCCAGCAGCTTGGATGTCGGGGGCTCCTACAATGAGCAGTTCTTC.